This T cell receptor (beta chain) was recovered during a study of blood T cell repertoires in COVID-19. Study-level information: PBMCs, B-cell-depleted T cells, or T cells provided the cDNA or gDNA that made up the material.

The ends were cut back, 4 bases at V and 0 bases at J, with 9 bases in the middle. The length of the CDR3 is 13 residues. Looked up from germline, CDR1 is SQVTM and CDR2 is ANQGSEA. This clone was counted a few times. Produced via immunoSEQ multiplex PCR; TCRdb's table is partial and in-frame only. The table has 200,000 to 250,000 clones, approximately 90% seen once. Residents of over 20 US areas, aged roughly 18 to 90 years, made up the participants. The chain employs TRBV29-1 and TRBJ1-2; no clear D gene. This receptor was obtained from a woman aged 25 to 39 with acute COVID-19. Sequenced: PBMCs or T cells enriched from blood (not recorded which). Here the CDR3 DNA reads TGCAGCGTTGGGCTCAAATCTAACTATGGCTACACCTTC. As protein: CSVGLKSNYGYTF. Looking up the rest from reference TRBV29-1 and TRBJ1-2 gives the full variable domain: SAVISQKPSRDICQRGTSLTIQCQVDSQVTMMFWYRQQPGQSLTLIATANQGSEATYESGFVIDKFPISRPNLTFSTLTVSNMSPEDSSIYLCSVGLKSNYGYTFGSGTRLTVV.